The sequence of this T cell receptor beta chain was determined in a study of blood T cell repertoires in COVID-19. About the research overall: Some COVID-19 samples were acute and others convalescent; all came from the United States, Italy and Spain. Nucleic acid was either cDNA or gDNA, and it came from T cells, B-cell-depleted T cells, or PBMCs.

Original handling: Estimation of nucleated cell counts was performed using reference gene primer amplification. Some clones are missing from TCRdb's copy, which holds only in-frame ones; the method was immunoSEQ multiplex PCR. The D gene and trimming were derived from the DNA, and the V and J assignments and clone size from that table. The data show under 150,000 clones, roughly three quarters seen once. The TCR comes from a man older than 75 with acute or convalescent COVID-19. Sequenced material: peripheral blood.

CDR3 amino acids: CASSLGGGRQPQHF. The DNA for the CDR3 is TGTGCCAGCAGTTTAGGGGGGGGCCGTCAGCCCCAGCATTTT. This chain uses TRBV28 with TRBJ1-5; TRBD1 might be the D (6 bases). Looked up from germline, CDR1 is MDHEN and CDR2 is SYDVKM. This CDR3 is 14 amino acids long. The germline V and J ends were trimmed by 2 bases and 6 bases, with 11 bases remaining between them.